A single sample is the source of the 15 T cell receptor beta chains below, sequenced in a study of blood T cell repertoires in COVID-19. Sequencing was performed with immunoSEQ multiplex PCR; in TCRdb, only in-frame clones are kept and a portion is missing. The sample has 25,000 to 40,000 clones; approximately 85% are singletons. The sequenced sample was peripheral blood. These receptors were collected from a human donor in a cohort sampled during active COVID-19.

V gene TRBV5-1 combines with J gene TRBJ2-7; 8 bases match TRBD1. The junction had 10 bases not matched to a gene; V was cut back by 2 bases and J by 6 bases. This CDR3 comprises 15 residues. CDR1 is SGHRS, CDR2 YFSETQ, per germline. For the CDR3, the DNA is TGCGCCAGCAGCTTCGGAGGGACAGGCCCCCGCGAGCAGTACTTC. Translated: CASSFGGTGPREQYF.

The chain links TRBV19 to TRBJ1-5; 8 bases are shared with TRBD1. V was pared by 7 bases and J by 4 bases, with 6 bases of the junction left unmatched. Germline CDR1 is LNHDA and CDR2 is SQIVND (reference sequence). The CDR3 covers 14 residues. CDR3 bases: TGTGCCAGTACCGACAGGGGCTGGAATCAGCCCCAGCATTTT. It translates to CASTDRGWNQPQHF.

The J gene is TRBJ2-1, the V gene TRBV7-3, with 8 bases that match TRBD1. Germline loops: CDR1 SGHTA, CDR2 FQGTGA. The CDR3 spans 14 residues. Trimming removed 4 bases from V and 2 bases from J; junction bases left unmatched: 1. The CDR3 sequence: CASSSDRAYNEQFF. The CDR3 nucleotides read TGTGCCAGCAGCTCGGACAGGGCCTACAATGAGCAGTTCTTC.

The chain employs TRBV6-1 and TRBJ1-4, with 9 bases identical to TRBD1. V was clipped by 2 bases and J by 7 bases; unmatched bases: 2. The germline V gene has CDR1 MNHNS and CDR2 SASEGT. CDR3 length equals 14 residues. The CDR3 here is CASSERDRAEKLFF. The CDR3 DNA is TGTGCCAGCAGTGAACGGGACAGGGCTGAAAAACTGTTTTTT.

The rearrangement uses TRBV11-2 and TRBJ1-2; no firm D call. The CDR3 is 19 residues long. Deletions cut 0 bases from V and 0 bases from J, with 20 bases between. Germline assignment: CDR1 SGHAT and CDR2 FQNNGV. CDR3 protein: CASSLDFGVWVGTNYGYTF. In DNA, the CDR3 is TGTGCCAGCAGCTTAGATTTCGGGGTCTGGGTCGGGACTAACTATGGCTACACCTTC.

This chain joins TRBV2 and TRBJ1-6; 9 positions agree with TRBD1. Germline V CDR1 and CDR2: SNHLY, FYNNEI. J gave up 10 bases and V 5 bases, and 9 bases lay outside the gene matches. CDR3 length equals 15 residues. Written as DNA, the CDR3 is TGTGCCAGCAGTACAGGGGGCGTAAGGGAATCACCCCTCCACTTT. Encoded protein: CASSTGGVRESPLHF.

The chain couples TRBV6-5 to TRBJ2-5; D is possibly TRBD2 (5 bases). Germline V CDR1 and CDR2: MNHEY, SVGAGI. The CDR3 totals 11 residues. V lost 7 bases, J lost 5 bases, and 8 bases lay in between. The CDR3 sequence is CASTGVETQYF. In DNA form, the CDR3 reads TGTGCCAGCACCGGGGTCGAGACCCAGTACTTC.

For the CDR3, the DNA is TGTGCCAGCAGCGTGTTCGAGACAGACGATCAGCCCCAGCATTTT. Translated, it gives CASSVFETDDQPQHF. The V gene is TRBV9, the J gene TRBJ1-5; D is possibly TRBD1 (5 bases). The CDR3 sequence is 15 residues long. Germline V gene sequence: CDR1 SGDLS, CDR2 YYNGEE. Trimming pared 2 bases from V and 5 bases from J, leaving 14 bases between. Combining the CDR3 with reference TRBV9 and TRBJ1-5 gives the whole variable domain DSGVTQTPKHLITATGQRVTLRCSPRSGDLSVYWYQQSLDQGLQFLIQYYNGEERAKGNILERFSAQQFPDLHSELNLSSLELGDSALYFCASSVFETDDQPQHFGDGTRLSIL.

The chain combines TRBV6-5 with TRBJ2-7; 7 positions agree with TRBD2. The CDR3 runs 13 residues. Looked up from germline, CDR1 is MNHEY and CDR2 is SVGAGI. The trim removed 6 bases at V and 2 bases at J, leaving 4 bases unmatched. The CDR3 bases are TGTGCCAGCAGGGGAGGGCCGCCCTACGAGCAGTACTTC. Translating gives CASRGGPPYEQYF.

The chain combines TRBV27 with TRBJ2-7, with D possibly matching TRBD2 (6 bases). V was pared by 3 bases and J by 1 base, with 7 bases between. This CDR3 contains 13 residues. Germline V lookup: CDR1 MNHEY, CDR2 SMNVEV (reference sequence). The CDR3 sequence: CASSLAGSYEQYF. CDR3 DNA: TGTGCCAGCAGTTTGGCGGGGTCCTACGAGCAGTACTTC.

The chain couples TRBV4-1 to TRBJ1-2; D is unclear. This CDR3 has 15 amino acids. Germline V gene sequence: CDR1 MGHRA, CDR2 YSYEKL. The V and J ends lost 0 bases and 8 bases respectively, with 16 bases between them. The CDR3 region is CASSQDLLPPGGYTF. The CDR3 coding sequence is TGCGCCAGCAGCCAAGATCTGCTACCTCCCGGGGGCTACACCTTC.

CDR3 loop: CASSQGQENQPQHF. The CDR3 DNA sequence: TGCGCCAGCAGCCAGGGACAGGAGAATCAGCCCCAGCATTTT. This sequence joins TRBV5-1 and TRBJ1-5; the match to TRBD1 covers 8 bases. Germline loops: CDR1 SGHRS, CDR2 YFSETQ. The CDR3 has 14 residues. J gave up 4 bases and V 4 bases, and 4 bases lay outside the gene matches. Together with reference TRBV5-1 and TRBJ1-5, the CDR3 gives the full variable domain: KAGVTQTPRYLIKTRGQQVTLSCSPISGHRSVSWYQQTPGQGLQFLFEYFSETQRNKGNFPGRFSGRQFSNSRSEMNVSTLELGDSALYLCASSQGQENQPQHFGDGTRLSIL.

The genes are TRBV6-1 and TRBJ2-7; maybe TRBD1 (6 bases). Germline loops: CDR1 MNHNS, CDR2 SASEGT. Trimming left V 2 bases short and J 4 bases short, with 9 bases between. CDR3 size: 13 residues. The CDR3 loop is CASSELQGYEQYF. CDR3 DNA sequence: TGTGCCAGCAGTGAACTACAGGGTTACGAGCAGTACTTC.

This chain joins TRBV27 and TRBJ2-3; 8 bases align to TRBD1. Germline V gives CDR1 MNHEY, CDR2 SMNVEV (reference sequence). The CDR3 covers 15 residues. V gave up 4 bases and J gave up 0 bases; unmatched junction bases: 3. This CDR3 is CASSYRGFSTDTQYF. The CDR3 DNA sequence: TGTGCCAGCAGTTACAGGGGGTTTAGCACAGATACGCAGTATTTT.

This clone was seen only a few times. The genes are TRBV19 and TRBJ1-5, with D maybe TRBD1 (5 bases). CDR1 and CDR2 from the germline V gene are LNHDA and SQIVND (reference sequence). Trimming removed 5 bases from V and 5 bases from J, with 19 bases in between. CDR3 length: 16 residues. CDR3 loop: CASSPIGGTDHQPQHF. The CDR3 region has the DNA TGTGCCAGTAGTCCCATTGGGGGGACGGATCATCAGCCCCAGCATTTT.